This T cell receptor beta chain is from a study of CD8 T cells in Susac syndrome. Reverse transcription of roughly 0.45 to 1 ug RNA used random hexamers. TCRdb independently ran MiXCR on the immunoSEQ multiplex PCR reads; one entry per CDR3 protein. The sample shows more than 100,000 distinct CDR3 sequences, over 90% of them seen only once. From blood CD8+ and CD4+ T cells, the TCR beta chain was sequenced. The diagnostic criteria for definite or probable disease, as recently defined, were met by the patients with Susac syndrome. Bulk CD8+ and CD4+ cells came from magnetic negative isolation; CD8+ TEMRA by FACS. Germline values: CDR1 SGHDT, CDR2 YYEEEE. This CDR3 comprises 13 residues. V lost 1 base and J lost 5, with 9 bases in between.

The source of this sequence is a human donor with Susac syndrome. The rearrangement uses TRBV5-6 and TRBJ1-2; D is unclear. Sequenced input: CD4+ T cells from PBMCs. CDR3: CASSLFKEYGYTF. In DNA form, the CDR3 reads TGTGCCAGCAGCTTGTTCAAGGAGTATGGCTACACCTTC. Supplemented by reference TRBV5-6 and TRBJ1-2, the full variable domain reads DAGVTQSPTHLIKTRGQQVTLRCSPKSGHDTVSWYQQALGQGPQFIFQYYEEEERQRGNFPDRFSGHQFPNYSSELNVNALLLGDSALYLCASSLFKEYGYTFGSGTRLTVV.